A selection of T cell receptor beta chains follows, all from one sample in a study of T cell repertoires and leukemia-associated antigens. These receptors are not linked to any known antigen. One entry per CDR3 protein results from TCRdb running MiXCR on the 5' RACE reads. This sample carries 11,000 to 15,000 distinct CDR3 sequences, approximately 37% of them seen once, and the ten largest clones take around 9%. The source material was CD3+ T cells sorted from blood and cultured. These receptor sequences come from a female donor in good health. Both conserved end residues are part of each CDR3. The order of the fields is D gene, clone size, J gene, V gene, CDR3 DNA, CDR3 protein. A D gene is named only where the DNA matches it firmly. Rows give clone size only sometimes, using once, few, many, or a class for an expanded clone.

.,medium-sized,TRBJ2-5,TRBV5-1,TGCGCCAGCAGCTTGGAGGTGGGAGAAGGGGAGACCCAGTACTTC,CASSLEVGEGETQYF
TRBD1,.,TRBJ2-7,TRBV10-3,TGTGCCATCAGTGAGTCGGGACAGGGTCACGAGCAGTACTTC,CAISESGQGHEQYF
TRBD1,many,TRBJ1-1,TRBV5-5,TGTGCCAGCAGCCGAAGGACAGGGGGCGGCGCGACTGAAGCTTTCTTT,CASSRRTGGGATEAFF
TRBD2,many,TRBJ2-1,TRBV6-5,TGTGCCTGCAGTTACACAGCCGGGACTAGCGGCTACAATGAGCAGTTCTTC,CACSYTAGTSGYNEQFF
.,few,TRBJ2-3,TRBV5-1,TGCGCCAGCAGCTTGTCAGGGGGGGCGGAAAGCACAGATACGCAGTATTTT,CASSLSGGAESTDTQYF
.,few,TRBJ2-3,TRBV6-4,TGTGCCACCCATCCGGGGGGCGCGGACGCAGATACGCAGTATTTT,CATHPGGADADTQYF
.,medium-sized,TRBJ2-3,TRBV4-2,TGTGCCAGCAGCCAAACCCACGGTGACCTCGATACGCAGTATTTT,CASSQTHGDLDTQYF
.,many,TRBJ2-3,TRBV5-1,TGCGCCAGCAGCTGGATCGGACAGAGGGCAGATACGCAGTATTTT,CASSWIGQRADTQYF
.,.,TRBJ2-7,TRBV2,TGTGCCAGCAGCGCCCGACGCCTCTACGAGCAGTACTTC,CASSARRLYEQYF
.,medium-sized,TRBJ2-2,TRBV6-5,TGTGCCAGCAGTTACCGCGGGACCGGGGAGCTGTTTTTT,CASSYRGTGELFF
TRBD1,medium-sized,TRBJ2-1,TRBV29-1,TGCAGCTCTGTCAGGACAGGGAATTGGGGTGAGCAGTTCTTC,CSSVRTGNWGEQFF
.,.,TRBJ1-5,TRBV7-9,TGTGCCAGCAGCTTCGGCCACAATCAGCCCCAGCATTTT,CASSFGHNQPQHF
TRBD2,medium-sized,TRBJ2-7,TRBV7-9,TGTGCCAGCGTAAACCTAGCGGGAGGCTACGAGCAGTACTTC,CASVNLAGGYEQYF